This T cell receptor beta chain originates from a study of cytomegalovirus exposure and HLA in healthy donors. At the level of the study: Some 85 million unique TCRs, all from HLA-typed donors, were included in an early release of the data.

The germline gives CDR1 SEHNR, CDR2 FQNEAQ (reference sequence). V was cut by 5 bases and J by 3 bases, with 13 bases left in between. CDR3 length: 14 amino acids. Study-wide results and limits: TCR beta sequences numbering around 15,000 were associated with HLA alleles at 0.05 false discovery rate in a later analysis. With later analysis, a missense DCLRE1C variant became linked to TCR beta V- and J-gene trimming. Researchers catalogued 164 TCR beta chains as cytomegalovirus-associated.

PCR was performed using 60 Vbeta and 13 Jbeta primers. Measured with immunoSEQ multiplex PCR; TCRdb has only the in-frame clones, and not every one. Found here are 210,000 or so clones, about three quarters of them singletons; the top ten hold roughly 0.45%. About this clone: What it recognizes is unknown.

Sequenced: PBMCs. The V gene is TRBV7-9, the J gene TRBJ1-1; possibly TRBD1 for D (5 bases). The sequence came from a boy aged 5-17 years in good health and CMV-seronegative. This chain's CDR3 is CASSREWGDTEAFF. The CDR3 bases are TGTGCCAGCAGCCGAGAATGGGGGGACACTGAAGCTTTCTTT.